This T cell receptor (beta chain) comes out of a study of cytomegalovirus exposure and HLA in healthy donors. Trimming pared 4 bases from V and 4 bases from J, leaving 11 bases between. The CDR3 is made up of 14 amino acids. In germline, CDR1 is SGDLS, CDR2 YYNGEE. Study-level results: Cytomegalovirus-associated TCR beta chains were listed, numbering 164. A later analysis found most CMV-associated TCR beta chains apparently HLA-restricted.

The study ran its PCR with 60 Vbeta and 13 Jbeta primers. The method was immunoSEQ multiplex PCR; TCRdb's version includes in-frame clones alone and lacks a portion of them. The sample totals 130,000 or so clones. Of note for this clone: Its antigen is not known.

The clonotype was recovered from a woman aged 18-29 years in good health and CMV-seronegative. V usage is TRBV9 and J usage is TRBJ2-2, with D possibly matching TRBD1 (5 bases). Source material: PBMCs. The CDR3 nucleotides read TGTGCCAGCAGCTTTAGACAGAGCACCGGGGAGCTGTTTTTT. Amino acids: CASSFRQSTGELFF.